This TCR beta chain stems from a study of T cells in Graves' hyperthyroidism and ophthalmopathy. A note on this clonotype: Its antigen is still unknown.

Germline loops: CDR1 SGHVS, CDR2 FNYEAQ. V lost 1 base to trimming and J lost 6 bases; unmatched junction nucleotides: 10. This CDR3 has 17 amino acids. Diagnoses rested on clinical symptoms, serum thyroxine and TRAb, thyroid ultrasound and orbital computed tomography. Study-wide results and limits: Most thyroid clonotypes with frequency above 0.001 were detected in blood. The model predicted ophthalmopathy a median roughly 6.5 months before onset.

RNA transcripts gave rise to amplified TCR beta CDR3 regions. The HTBI set primed first-round TCR CDR3 RT-PCR. MiXCR, applied by TCRdb to the multiplex PCR reads, yields one record per CDR3 protein. The sample carries fewer than 350,000 distinct CDR3 sequences, approximately 18% recorded once. The sequenced material came from blood. This TCR was recovered from a man aged 50-60 years with Graves' ophthalmopathy. This chain joins TRBV7-6 and TRBJ2-1; TRBD2 aligns across 9 bases. The DNA of the CDR3 is TGTGCCAGCAGCTTAGGGCGGGAGGGCCGCCTTCCCAATGAGCAGTTCTTC. This sequence encodes CASSLGREGRLPNEQFF.